A selection of T cell receptor beta chains follows, all from one sample in a study of cytomegalovirus exposure and HLA in healthy donors. The assay was immunoSEQ multiplex PCR, and TCRdb's table has in-frame clones only and misses some. The data show some 170,000 clones, 75% to 80% seen once. The material sequenced was PBMCs. All receptors derive from a man aged 35 to 55 in good health and CMV-seropositive. The CDR3 runs from the conserved cysteine through the conserved F or W. Each record gives: V gene, D gene, J gene, clone size, CDR3 DNA, CDR3 protein. D genes are given only for firm matches. Expanded clones get a size class; other rows say once, few or many, or leave the size out.

TRBV6-4,TRBD2,TRBJ2-1,NA,TGTGCCAGCAGTGACGGCGGGAGAATTAATGAGCAGTTCTTC,CASSDGGRINEQFF
TRBV11-3,NA,TRBJ1-5,once,TGTGCCAGCAGCTTAGGGGGAGATCAGCCCCAGCATTTT,CASSLGGDQPQHF
TRBV6-5,NA,TRBJ2-2,NA,TGTGCCAGCAGTTACAGGCAGGTTAAGAACACCGGGGAGCTGTTTTTT,CASSYRQVKNTGELFF
TRBV5-4,TRBD1,TRBJ2-3,NA,TGTGCCAGCAGCTGGGACAGGGGGGCAGATACGCAGTATTTT,CASSWDRGADTQYF
TRBV7-9,NA,TRBJ1-4,few,TGTGCCAGCAGCTTCCACAGGGAAGGTGAAAAACTGTTTTTT,CASSFHREGEKLFF
TRBV9,NA,TRBJ2-2,NA,TGTGCCAGCAGCGTAGGATCGACCCCGGGGACCGGGGAGCTGTTTTTT,CASSVGSTPGTGELFF
TRBV5-6,NA,TRBJ2-1,NA,TGTGCCAGCAGCCTTAGGTCGGACAGAGACTACAATGAGCAGTTCTTC,CASSLRSDRDYNEQFF
TRBV12-5,TRBD2,TRBJ2-7,NA,TGTGCTAGTGGTACCGGACTAGCGGGCGCTACCTACGAGCAGTACTTC,CASGTGLAGATYEQYF
TRBV9,TRBD2,TRBJ2-2,NA,TGCGCCAGCAGCGTAGTGGGCGGGAGGGCCAGCACCGGGGAGCTGTTTTTT,CASSVVGGRASTGELFF
TRBV5-5,NA,TRBJ2-7,NA,TGTGCCAGCAGCTTGGGCGGATTTATTACCTACGAGCAGTACTTC,CASSLGGFITYEQYF
TRBV6-1,NA,TRBJ2-1,NA,TGTGCCAGCAGTGAGATTCTGAGCTCCTACAATGAGCAGTTCTTC,CASSEILSSYNEQFF
TRBV10-3,NA,TRBJ1-5,NA,TGTGCCACACGACCAGGGAGGAGCAATCAGCCCCAGCATTTT,CATRPGRSNQPQHF
TRBV30,NA,TRBJ1-4,NA,TGTGCCTGGAGCGGGCCGGGGGACTCCAATGAAAAACTGTTTTTT,CAWSGPGDSNEKLFF
TRBV12-1,NA,TRBJ1-2,NA,TGTGCCAGCAGCTCGACCGGACAGGGGGATAACTATGGCTACACCTTC,CASSSTGQGDNYGYTF
TRBV10-2,NA,TRBJ2-4,NA,TGCGCCAGCCACTCAGGCTCACAGGACATTCAGTACTTC,CASHSGSQDIQYF
TRBV2,NA,TRBJ2-7,NA,TGTGCCAGCAGTGACCGGCAGGGAATCGGCGAGCAGTACTTC,CASSDRQGIGEQYF
TRBV7-2,NA,TRBJ2-2,few,TGTGCCAGCAGCTTAGCGGGGCCCCGGGGGGAGCTGTTTTTT,CASSLAGPRGELFF
TRBV5-1,NA,TRBJ1-1,NA,TGCGCCAGCAGCTTTCCGGACAGGAACACTGAAGCTTTCTTT,CASSFPDRNTEAFF
TRBV11-2,NA,TRBJ2-1,NA,TGTGCCAGCAGCTTAGGGGGCCCTGTCAATGAGCAGTTCTTC,CASSLGGPVNEQFF
TRBV27,TRBD1,TRBJ1-5,NA,TGTGCCAGCAGTTCTCGGACAGGGGATCAGCCCCAGCATTTT,CASSSRTGDQPQHF
TRBV28,TRBD1,TRBJ1-1,NA,TGTGCCAGCAGTCTAATTCCGGGACAGGGGGTGGCTGAAGCTTTCTTT,CASSLIPGQGVAEAFF
TRBV2,TRBD2,TRBJ2-1,NA,TGTGCCGCTCAACTAGCGGGTGACAATGAGCAGTTCTTC,CAAQLAGDNEQFF
TRBV11-2,TRBD2,TRBJ2-1,NA,TGTGCCAGCAGCTCTAGCGGATACTCCTACAATGAGCAGTTCTTC,CASSSSGYSYNEQFF
TRBV5-4,NA,TRBJ1-1,NA,TGTGCCAGCAGCACTGAGGGTAGAGGAGCTTTCTTT,CASSTEGRGAFF
TRBV7-3,NA,TRBJ2-1,NA,TGTGCCAGCAGCTCCATGTACGGGAATGAGCAGTTCTTC,CASSSMYGNEQFF
TRBV15,TRBD1,TRBJ2-6,NA,TGTGCCACCAGCAGAGATCTCGCAGGGGGCGGTTATGTTGGGGCCAACGGCCTGACTTTC,CATSRDLAGGGYVGANGLTF
TRBV29-1,NA,TRBJ2-6,NA,TGCAGCGTCGCCAGGGATATCGACTCTGGGGCCAACGTCCTGACTTTC,CSVARDIDSGANVLTF
TRBV7-2,NA,TRBJ2-7,NA,TGTGCCAGCAGCTTAGTAACGATCGCGGGGGAGCAGTACTTC,CASSLVTIAGEQYF
TRBV7-9,TRBD2,TRBJ2-2,NA,TGTGCCAGCAGTCTAGTCCTAGCGGGAAATAGTGGGACCGGGGAGCTGTTTTTT,CASSLVLAGNSGTGELFF
TRBV4-2,TRBD1,TRBJ1-1,NA,TGTGCCAGCAGCCGGAATACAGGGGGCGAGAACACTGAAGCTTTCTTT,CASSRNTGGENTEAFF
TRBV29-1,NA,TRBJ2-4,NA,TGCAGCGTCGGGGACAAGCACAAAAACAGTCAGTACTTC,CSVGDKHKNSQYF
TRBV7-3,TRBD2,TRBJ2-3,NA,TGTGCCAGCAGCTTAATGGGCCCGATTACCCTCGGGGGGGATACGCAGTATTTT,CASSLMGPITLGGDTQYF
TRBV27,NA,TRBJ2-7,NA,TGTGCCAGCAGTGGAAGAACAGGGATCGGCTACGAGCAGTACTTC,CASSGRTGIGYEQYF
TRBV6-5,TRBD2,TRBJ2-7,NA,TGTGCCAGCAGGGGACTAGCGGGAGGTGAGCAGTACTTC,CASRGLAGGEQYF
TRBV4-2,NA,TRBJ1-5,once,TGTGCCAGCAGCCAAGCAGGGGCTAATAGCAATCAGCCCCAGCATTTT,CASSQAGANSNQPQHF
TRBV7-9,TRBD1,TRBJ2-2,NA,TGTGCCAGCAGCTCCCATCTCGACAGGGAAACCGGGGAGCTGTTTTTT,CASSSHLDRETGELFF
TRBV27,TRBD1,TRBJ2-7,NA,TGTGCCAGCAGTGACCGGACAGGGCAAGTGAGGTCTCAGGTCTACGAGCAGTACTTC,CASSDRTGQVRSQVYEQYF
TRBV19,NA,TRBJ1-1,NA,TGTGCCAGTAGGACGGGGGAGAACACTGAAGCTTTCTTT,CASRTGENTEAFF
TRBV19,NA,TRBJ1-3,NA,TGTGCCAGTAAAAGACAGTCGTCTCTCTCTGGAAACACCATATATTTT,CASKRQSSLSGNTIYF
TRBV11-1,NA,TRBJ2-1,NA,TGTGCCAGCAGCCTTCATAGCGGTAATTCCTACAATGAGCAGTTCTTC,CASSLHSGNSYNEQFF
TRBV2,TRBD2,TRBJ2-2,NA,TGTGCCAGCAGCCCTAGCGGGAGGGCCTTCGGAGGGGAGCTGTTTTTT,CASSPSGRAFGGELFF